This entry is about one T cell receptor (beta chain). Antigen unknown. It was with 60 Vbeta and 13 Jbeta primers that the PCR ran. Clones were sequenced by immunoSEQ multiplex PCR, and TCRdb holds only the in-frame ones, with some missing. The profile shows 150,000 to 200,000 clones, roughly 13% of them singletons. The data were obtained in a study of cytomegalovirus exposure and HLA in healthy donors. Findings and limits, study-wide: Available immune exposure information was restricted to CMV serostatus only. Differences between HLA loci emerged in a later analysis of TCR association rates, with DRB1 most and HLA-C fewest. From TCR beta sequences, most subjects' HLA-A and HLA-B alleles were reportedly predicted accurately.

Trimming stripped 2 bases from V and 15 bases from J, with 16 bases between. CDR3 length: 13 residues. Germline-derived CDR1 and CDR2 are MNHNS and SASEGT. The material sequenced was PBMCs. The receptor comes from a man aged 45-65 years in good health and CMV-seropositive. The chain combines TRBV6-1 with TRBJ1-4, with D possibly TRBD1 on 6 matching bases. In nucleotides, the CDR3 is TGTGCCAGCAGTGAAATAGGCAGGGGACGAGTGTTTTTT. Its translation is CASSEIGRGRVFF.